Listed below are T cell receptor beta chains from one sample, sequenced in a study of blood T cell repertoires in COVID-19. Produced via immunoSEQ multiplex PCR; TCRdb's table is partial and in-frame only. In the table there are over 200,000 clones, more than 80% of which are singletons. The sample consisted of peripheral blood. The receptor set was obtained from a man under 40 who had recovered from COVID-19. The CDR3 runs from the conserved cysteine through the conserved F or W. D genes are given only for firm matches. Not all rows give a size; the values are once, few, many and, for expanded clones, a class.

TRBD1	TRBJ2-5	.	TRBV7-2	TGTGCCAGCAGCTATAACCCAGGGGGCCGGGAGACCCAGTACTTC	CASSYNPGGRETQYF
TRBD1	TRBJ1-5	.	TRBV7-9	TGTGCCAGCAGCTTTCTTCAGGGGGATTACAATCAGCCCCAGCATTTT	CASSFLQGDYNQPQHF
.	TRBJ1-1	.	TRBV7-9	TGTGCCAGCAGCGACCGACAGAGCACTGAAGCTTTCTTT	CASSDRQSTEAFF
.	TRBJ2-5	.	TRBV4-2	TGTGCCAGCAGCGAAGGGGCCGCCCCGGAGGGCCAAGAGACCCAGTACTTC	CASSEGAAPEGQETQYF
.	TRBJ1-2	.	TRBV7-2	TGTGCCAGCAGCTTAGATTGGGCCTCGGACTATGGCTACACCTTC	CASSLDWASDYGYTF
TRBD2	TRBJ2-3	.	TRBV9	TGTGCCAGCAGCGTAGGGACTAGGCCAGATACGCAGTATTTT	CASSVGTRPDTQYF
TRBD1	TRBJ2-4	.	TRBV11-2	TGTGCCAGCACCATGGACAGGGTAGCCAAAAACATTCAGTACTTC	CASTMDRVAKNIQYF
.	TRBJ2-1	.	TRBV7-9	TGTGCCAGCAGCTTAGGAGGTTCCTACAATGAGCAGTTCTTC	CASSLGGSYNEQFF
.	TRBJ2-1	.	TRBV6-4	TGTGCCAGCAGTGACTCGCGGGACTCCGCGTTATTTACCTACAATGAGCAGTTCTTC	CASSDSRDSALFTYNEQFF
.	TRBJ2-7	.	TRBV5-1	TGCGCCAGCAGCTTGTTCGGGAACGACGAGCAGTACTTC	CASSLFGNDEQYF
.	TRBJ1-1	.	TRBV4-1	TGCGCCAGCAGCCCCTGGGCGCCGTCCACTGAAGCTTTCTTT	CASSPWAPSTEAFF
TRBD2	TRBJ2-2	once	TRBV19	TGTGCCAGTAGTATTGGTAGCGGGGGAGTCGACGGGGAGCTGTTTTTT	CASSIGSGGVDGELFF
.	TRBJ2-3	few	TRBV10-1	TGCGCCAGCCGACGGACTGGGTGGGATACGCAGTATTTT	CASRRTGWDTQYF
.	TRBJ1-5	.	TRBV5-6	TGTGCCAGCAGCTTGGTCGCAAGCCATAATCAGCCCCAGCATTTT	CASSLVASHNQPQHF
TRBD1	TRBJ1-1	.	TRBV7-9	TGTGCCAGCAGCTTTGGACAGGGGCAGAACACTGAAGCTTTCTTT	CASSFGQGQNTEAFF
.	TRBJ1-5	.	TRBV19	TGTGCCGCCTTTCGGGGGGATTCCATGAGCAATCAGCCCCAGCATTTT	CAAFRGDSMSNQPQHF
.	TRBJ2-7	few	TRBV6-2/TRBV6-3	TGTGCCAGCAGTCTTCAGACAGGAGGTCAGTACTTC	CASSLQTGGQYF
.	TRBJ2-7	once	TRBV4-1	TGCGCCAGCAGCCAGGGGACACCACCCTCCTACGAGCAGTACTTC	CASSQGTPPSYEQYF
TRBD1	TRBJ1-4	.	TRBV9	TGTGCCAGCAGCCCGGGACAGTATAATGAAAAACTGTTTTTT	CASSPGQYNEKLFF
.	TRBJ2-1	.	TRBV10-1	TGCGCCAGCAGTGAGGACTCGTACAATGAGCAGTTCTTC	CASSEDSYNEQFF
.	TRBJ1-5	.	TRBV19	TGTGCCAGTTCTATAAGCAATCAGCCCCAGCATTTT	CASSISNQPQHF
.	TRBJ1-2	.	TRBV9	TGTGCCAGCAGCGGTAGGGAGGGGGATCTGACGCAACCTAACTATGGCTACACCTTC	CASSGREGDLTQPNYGYTF
TRBD1	TRBJ1-1	.	TRBV6-4	TGTGCCAGAATCCGGGACAGGGGGCTTACTGAAGCTTTCTTT	CARIRDRGLTEAFF
.	TRBJ2-7	.	TRBV11-3	TGTGCCAGCAGCTTAGGAGATGAGCAGTACTTC	CASSLGDEQYF
.	TRBJ1-5	.	TRBV6-5	TGTGCCAGCAGGCAGGGGAACCACAATCAGCCCCAGCATTTT	CASRQGNHNQPQHF
.	TRBJ2-5	.	TRBV11-2	TGTGCCAGCAGCTTAGATTCGACAGGACGGGTTACCCAGTACTTC	CASSLDSTGRVTQYF
TRBD2	TRBJ2-7	.	TRBV7-2	TGTGCCAGCAGCTTAGTTTTGGATTGGCAGCGGGGGTTCTCCTACGAGCAGTACTTC	CASSLVLDWQRGFSYEQYF
.	TRBJ2-7	.	TRBV15	TGTGCCACCAGCAGAGATCTCCCCTACGAGCAGTACTTC	CATSRDLPYEQYF
TRBD2	TRBJ2-3	.	TRBV5-1	TGCGCCAGCCGACTAGCGGATCTACGCACAGATACGCAGTATTTT	CASRLADLRTDTQYF
TRBD2	TRBJ2-5	.	TRBV5-1	TGCGCCAGCAGCTCCAAGCGGGGGCGTTGGGGGACCCAGTACTTC	CASSSKRGRWGTQYF
TRBD1	TRBJ1-5	.	TRBV5-5	TGTGCCAGCAGCCTGGGACAGGGGATAGGGCCCCAGCATTTT	CASSLGQGIGPQHF
.	TRBJ2-1	.	TRBV6-5	TGTGCCAGCAGTTCCCAACCGGGACACCTTTACAATGAGCAGTTCTTC	CASSSQPGHLYNEQFF
TRBD1	TRBJ1-6	.	TRBV2	TGTGCCAGCAGTGAGGGACAGAGAAGTGTTCCCCTCCACTTT	CASSEGQRSVPLHF